This record covers a single T cell receptor (beta chain). Its matching antigen is unknown. At one end, the junction sequence differs from germline, possibly due to a read error. The data derive from a study of tumor-infiltrating lymphocytes in primary liver carcinoma. Looking at the study overall: All patients, whether men or women, fell within 30 to 69 years of age. Stage T1-T3 N0M0 tumors measured about 4.2 to 11 cm at most.

Researchers generated TCR beta cDNA from roughly 500 ng of total RNA, relying on a constant-region primer. Researchers made the TCR beta libraries by running three nested multiplex PCR rounds with slightly modified ARM-PCR. In the first two PCR rounds, TRBV1-TRBV30 forward primers were paired with a C-beta reverse primer, and each round lasted approximately 10 cycles. TCRdb recomputed calls from the multiplex PCR reads with MiXCR, one row per CDR3 protein. The sample yields roughly 120,000 distinct CDR3 sequences, 55% to 75% seen once. Germline-derived CDR1 and CDR2 are SGHNT and YENEEA. This CDR3 has 15 residues. Joint extraction of RNA and DNA used 20-30 mg of bulk tissue that was unsorted. The study, taken as a whole, reports: Less overlap was seen in tumor-adjacent and tumor-blood pairs than in tumor region pairs.

This chain links TRBV11-3 with TRBJ2-1, with D tentatively TRBD1 or TRBD2 (5 bases each). This sequence was found in an older woman with primary liver carcinoma and hepatitis B virus infection. Sequenced: liver tumor tissue from sampling region 3. Noted subset: tumor region T3, left-lateral pole. The CDR3 reads CTSSLLVGDYNEQFF. The CDR3, as DNA: TGTACCAGCAGCTTACTAGTGGGGGATTACAATGAGCAGTTTTTC.